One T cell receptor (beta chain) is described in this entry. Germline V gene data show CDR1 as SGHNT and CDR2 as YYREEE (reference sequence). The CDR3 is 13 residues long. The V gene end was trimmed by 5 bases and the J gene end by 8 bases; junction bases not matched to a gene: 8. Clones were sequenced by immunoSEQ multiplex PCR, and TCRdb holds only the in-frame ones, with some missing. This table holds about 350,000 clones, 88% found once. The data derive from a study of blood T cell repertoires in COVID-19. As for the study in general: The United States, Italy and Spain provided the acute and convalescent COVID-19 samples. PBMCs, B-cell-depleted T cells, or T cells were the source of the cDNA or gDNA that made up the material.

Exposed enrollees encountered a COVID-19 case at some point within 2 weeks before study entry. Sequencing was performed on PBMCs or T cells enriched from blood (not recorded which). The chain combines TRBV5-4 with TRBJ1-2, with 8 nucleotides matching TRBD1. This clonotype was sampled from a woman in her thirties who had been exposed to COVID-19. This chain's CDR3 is CASSYQGANGYTF. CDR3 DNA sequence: TGTGCCAGCAGTTACCAGGGGGCGAACGGCTACACCTTC.